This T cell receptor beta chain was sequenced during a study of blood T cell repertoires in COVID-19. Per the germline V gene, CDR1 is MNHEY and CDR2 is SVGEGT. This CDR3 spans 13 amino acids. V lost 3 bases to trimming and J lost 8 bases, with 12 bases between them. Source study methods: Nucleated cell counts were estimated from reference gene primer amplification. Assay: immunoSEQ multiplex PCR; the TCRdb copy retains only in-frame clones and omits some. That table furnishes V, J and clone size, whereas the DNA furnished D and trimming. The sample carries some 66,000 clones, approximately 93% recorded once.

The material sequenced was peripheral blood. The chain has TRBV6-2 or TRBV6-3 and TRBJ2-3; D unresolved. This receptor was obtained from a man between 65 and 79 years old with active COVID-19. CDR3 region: CASSYFEASTQYF. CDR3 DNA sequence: TGTGCCAGCAGTTATTTTGAGGCGAGTACGCAGTATTTT.